Listed below are T cell receptor beta chains from one sample, sequenced in a study of OX40 agonist ivuxolimab in advanced cancers. The method was immunoSEQ multiplex PCR; TCRdb's version includes in-frame clones alone and lacks a portion of them. This table has 90,000 to 150,000 clones, approximately 92% appearing once. Sequences were derived from CD4+ or CD8+ T cells sorted from blood, sampled in a trial of the OX40 agonist ivuxolimab. The receptors here all came from an adult with an advanced solid tumor such as melanoma, head and neck, liver or kidney cancer. Both conserved end residues are part of each CDR3. The D gene is left open where the match is weak. Expanded clones are given a class, and other clones once, few, many or no size at all.

-	TRBV9	TRBJ1-2	14	-	CASSGFTAGYGYTF	TGTGCCAGCAGCGGTTTTACGGCGGGCTATGGCTACACCTTC
-	TRBV2	TRBJ1-5	13	TRBD1	CASRQGASQPQHF	TGTGCCAGCAGGCAGGGGGCGAGTCAGCCCCAGCATTTT
-	TRBV29-1	TRBJ2-7	13	TRBD1	CSVIRDSDYEQYF	TGCAGCGTTATCCGGGACAGTGACTACGAGCAGTACTTC
-	TRBV29-1	TRBJ2-1	14	TRBD2	CSVDSGLASHEQFF	TGCAGCGTGGATTCGGGACTAGCTTCCCATGAGCAGTTCTTC
-	TRBV10-3	TRBJ1-2	15	-	CAISESGRGIYGYTF	TGTGCCATCAGTGAGTCAGGCAGGGGAATCTATGGCTACACCTTC
-	TRBV5-4	TRBJ1-2	15	-	CASSLEQGSGYGYTF	TGTGCCAGCAGCTTGGAACAGGGTAGCGGATATGGCTACACCTTC
-	TRBV29-1	TRBJ2-7	13	-	CSVNGGGAYEQYF	TGCAGCGTTAATGGGGGGGGCGCCTACGAGCAGTACTTC
-	TRBV5-4	TRBJ1-5	15	-	CASSLGEGSNQPQHF	TGTGCCAGCAGCTTGGGGGAGGGAAGCAATCAGCCCCAGCATTTT
-	TRBV10-1	TRBJ2-5	15	-	CASSESRGRKETQYF	TGCGCCAGCAGTGAGTCGAGAGGGCGTAAAGAGACCCAGTACTTC
-	TRBV6-1	TRBJ2-1	12	TRBD1	CASRTGGDSQFF	TGTGCCAGCAGGACAGGGGGAGACTCGCAGTTCTTC
-	TRBV30	TRBJ1-1	14	-	CAWILLSGVTEAFF	TGTGCCTGGATCCTTTTATCGGGGGTCACTGAAGCTTTCTTT
-	TRBV5-1	TRBJ1-1	14	-	CASSYTGENTEAFF	TGCGCCAGCAGCTACACGGGGGAGAACACTGAAGCTTTCTTT
few	TRBV10-3	TRBJ2-3	16	-	CAISGGVGNGPDTQYF	TGTGCCATCAGTGGAGGGGTAGGGAATGGACCAGATACGCAGTATTTT
-	TRBV10-1	TRBJ2-3	13	-	CASNAGDTDTQYF	TGCGCCAGCAACGCGGGTGACACAGATACGCAGTATTTT
-	TRBV5-1	TRBJ2-3	15	-	CASSLAGEPTDTQYF	TGCGCCAGCAGCTTGGCCGGGGAACCCACAGATACGCAGTATTTT
-	TRBV11-1	TRBJ2-7	14	-	CASSPGQSSYEQYF	TGTGCCAGCAGCCCCGGGCAAAGCTCCTACGAGCAGTACTTC
-	TRBV7-2	TRBJ1-1	13	-	CASSPDFRTEAFF	TGTGCCAGCAGCCCCGACTTCCGGACTGAAGCTTTCTTT
-	TRBV7-2	TRBJ2-5	14	TRBD1	CASSAQTGLETQYF	TGTGCCAGCAGCGCCCAGACAGGGTTGGAGACCCAGTACTTC
-	TRBV5-1	TRBJ2-1	15	-	CASSTSGNSYNEQFF	TGCGCCAGCAGCACCTCGGGCAACTCCTACAATGAGCAGTTCTTC
-	TRBV28	TRBJ1-5	14	-	CASRVREGDQPQHF	TGTGCCAGCAGGGTACGGGAGGGGGATCAGCCCCAGCATTTT
-	TRBV11-3	TRBJ2-1	14	TRBD1	CASSLGWDSWEQFF	TGTGCCAGCAGCTTAGGCTGGGACAGTTGGGAGCAGTTCTTC
-	TRBV9	TRBJ1-2	16	-	CASSTSGHLVLYGYTF	TGTGCCAGCAGCACATCGGGTCACCTAGTTCTTTACGGCTACACCTTC
-	TRBV18	TRBJ2-1	17	TRBD2	CASSPRSAGGLVNEQFF	TGTGCCAGCTCACCACGGAGCGCGGGGGGGCTAGTAAATGAGCAGTTCTTC
-	TRBV7-2	TRBJ1-4	15	-	CASSLASRGEEKLFF	TGTGCCAGCAGCTTAGCCTCTAGGGGGGAAGAAAAACTGTTTTTT
-	TRBV4-3	TRBJ2-3	15	-	CASSRGLASTDTQYF	TGCGCCAGCAGCCGAGGGTTAGCTAGCACAGATACGCAGTATTTT
once	TRBV10-1	TRBJ2-2	13	-	CASSESVSGELFF	TGCGCCAGCAGTGAGTCGGTATCCGGGGAGCTGTTTTTT
-	TRBV9	TRBJ2-3	13	-	CASSERGTDTQYF	TGTGCCAGCAGCGAGAGGGGGACAGATACGCAGTATTTT
-	TRBV7-8	TRBJ2-1	15	-	CASSSGPGALGEQFF	TGTGCCAGCAGCTCGGGACCCGGGGCCCTGGGGGAGCAGTTCTTC
-	TRBV7-2	TRBJ1-1	15	-	CASRLTRTANTEAFF	TGTGCCAGCAGACTGACCAGGACGGCGAACACTGAAGCTTTCTTT
-	TRBV7-2	TRBJ1-6	14	-	CASSWTEGNSPLHF	TGTGCCAGCAGCTGGACAGAAGGGAATTCACCCCTCCACTTT
-	TRBV29-1	TRBJ1-2	13	TRBD1	CSAQQGADYGYTF	TGCAGCGCTCAACAGGGGGCAGACTATGGCTACACCTTC
-	TRBV7-2	TRBJ2-1	15	-	CASSLDGPNGREQFF	TGTGCCAGCAGCCTAGACGGGCCTAACGGAAGGGAGCAGTTCTTC
-	TRBV7-8	TRBJ2-5	13	-	CASSQYPQETQYF	TGTGCCAGCAGCCAGTATCCACAAGAGACCCAGTACTTC
-	TRBV12-1	TRBJ2-3	17	-	CASSFAPSGGVIDTQYF	TGTGCCAGCAGCTTTGCACCTAGCGGGGGGGTCATTGATACGCAGTATTTT
-	TRBV23-1	TRBJ2-3	21	-	CASPRAGRNYPYSLDTDTQYF	TGCGCCAGCCCTCGGGCAGGGAGGAACTACCCTTACAGCTTGGACACAGATACGCAGTATTTT
-	TRBV18	TRBJ1-2	16	TRBD1	CASSPPSAGGAYGYTF	TGTGCCAGCTCACCACCGTCGGCAGGGGGCGCCTATGGCTACACCTTC
-	TRBV7-2	TRBJ2-3	13	-	CASSLMTPDTQYF	TGTGCCAGCAGCCTTATGACTCCAGATACGCAGTATTTT
-	TRBV30	TRBJ2-3	11	-	CAWSTLDTQYF	TGTGCCTGGAGTACACTGGATACGCAGTATTTT
-	TRBV21-1	TRBJ1-4	14	-	CASSSQGYNEKLFF	TGTGCCAGCAGCTCTCAGGGGTATAATGAAAAACTGTTTTTT
-	TRBV29-1	TRBJ1-3	13	-	CSVDGGQGNTIYF	TGCAGCGTTGACGGGGGGCAAGGAAACACCATATATTTT
-	TRBV2	TRBJ2-7	16	TRBD1	CASSEAGLDRDYEQYF	TGTGCCAGCAGTGAAGCGGGGCTGGACAGGGACTACGAGCAGTACTTC
-	TRBV6-1	TRBJ2-7	11	-	CASKTVYEQYF	TGTGCCAGCAAGACGGTCTACGAGCAGTACTTC
few	TRBV5-6	TRBJ1-2	13	-	CASSHGGDYGYTF	TGTGCCAGCAGCCACGGCGGTGACTATGGCTACACCTTC
-	TRBV6-1	TRBJ1-4	14	-	CAIMQPATNEKLFF	TGTGCCATAATGCAGCCGGCAACTAATGAAAAACTGTTTTTT
-	TRBV18	TRBJ2-3	14	TRBD1	CASSPGQATDTQYF	TGTGCCAGCTCACCGGGACAGGCCACAGATACGCAGTATTTT
-	TRBV28	TRBJ1-1	13	-	CASSREVYLEAFF	TGTGCCAGCAGCAGGGAGGTTTACCTTGAAGCTTTCTTT
-	TRBV19	TRBJ1-4	16	TRBD1	CASSIVRRDRTEKLFF	TGTGCCAGTAGTATAGTCCGTCGGGACAGGACTGAAAAACTGTTTTTT
-	TRBV6-6	TRBJ1-4	14	-	CASSRGAPTEKLFF	TGTGCTTCCTCGAGGGGGGCGCCTACAGAAAAACTGTTTTTT
-	TRBV28	TRBJ2-7	15	-	CASSSTGRDPYEQYF	TGTGCCAGCAGTTCGACAGGGAGGGATCCCTACGAGCAGTACTTC
once	TRBV19	TRBJ1-5	14	TRBD1	CASINRGGNQPQHF	TGTGCCAGTATTAACAGGGGCGGGAATCAGCCCCAGCATTTT
-	TRBV6-6	TRBJ2-4	15	-	CASSSQQDTKNIQYF	TGTGCCAGCAGTTCCCAACAGGATACCAAAAACATTCAGTACTTC
-	TRBV30	TRBJ1-6	15	TRBD1	CAWSVTGGQASPLHF	TGTGCCTGGAGTGTAACCGGCGGACAGGCTTCACCCCTCCACTTT
few	TRBV2	TRBJ2-3	12	-	CARGTSTDTQYF	TGTGCCAGGGGAACGTCCACAGATACGCAGTATTTT
-	TRBV6-5	TRBJ2-7	12	-	CASSLRQDEQYF	TGTGCCAGCAGTTTACGACAGGACGAGCAGTACTTC
-	TRBV5-1	TRBJ2-7	14	TRBD1	CASSLVPGTGNRYF	TGCGCCAGCAGCTTGGTCCCTGGGACAGGAAACCGGTACTTC
-	TRBV5-1	TRBJ2-5	13	-	CASSWESLETQYF	TGCGCCAGCAGCTGGGAGTCCTTAGAGACCCAGTACTTC
-	TRBV7-9	TRBJ2-3	11	-	CASRNTDTQYF	TGTGCCAGCAGAAACACAGATACGCAGTATTTT